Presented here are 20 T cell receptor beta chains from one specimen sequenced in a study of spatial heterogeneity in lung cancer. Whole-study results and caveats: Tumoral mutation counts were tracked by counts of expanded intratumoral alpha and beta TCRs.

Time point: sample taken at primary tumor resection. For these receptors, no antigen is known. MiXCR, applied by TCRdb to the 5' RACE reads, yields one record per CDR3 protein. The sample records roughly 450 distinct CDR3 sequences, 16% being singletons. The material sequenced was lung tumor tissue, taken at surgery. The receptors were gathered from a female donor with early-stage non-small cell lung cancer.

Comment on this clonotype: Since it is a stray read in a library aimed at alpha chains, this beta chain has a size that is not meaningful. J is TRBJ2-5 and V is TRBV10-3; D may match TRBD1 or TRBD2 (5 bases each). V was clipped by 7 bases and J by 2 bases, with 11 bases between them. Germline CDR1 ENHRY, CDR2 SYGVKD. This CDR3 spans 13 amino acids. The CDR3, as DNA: TGTGCCATCAAGGGGAGTTTGCAAGAGACCCAGTACTTC. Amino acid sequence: CAIKGSLQETQYF.

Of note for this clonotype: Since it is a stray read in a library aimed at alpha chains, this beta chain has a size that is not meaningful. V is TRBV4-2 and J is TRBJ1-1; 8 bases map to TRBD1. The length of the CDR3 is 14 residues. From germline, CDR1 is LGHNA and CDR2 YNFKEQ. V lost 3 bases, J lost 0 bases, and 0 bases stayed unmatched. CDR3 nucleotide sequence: TGTGCCAGCAGCCAGGACAGGGTGAACACTGAAGCTTTCTTT. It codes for CASSQDRVNTEAFF.

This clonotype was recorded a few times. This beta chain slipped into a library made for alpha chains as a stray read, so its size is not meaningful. CDR3 in DNA: TGTGCCAGCAGCTTCGCGGTTAAGGGGGGCGAGCAGTACTTC. This encodes CASSFAVKGGEQYF. This chain uses TRBV7-2 with TRBJ2-7; D possibly matches TRBD1 or TRBD2 (6 bases each). The CDR3 length is 14 residues. Germline CDR1 and CDR2: SGHTA and FQGNSA. The V and J ends lost 3 bases and 6 bases respectively, with 15 bases between them.

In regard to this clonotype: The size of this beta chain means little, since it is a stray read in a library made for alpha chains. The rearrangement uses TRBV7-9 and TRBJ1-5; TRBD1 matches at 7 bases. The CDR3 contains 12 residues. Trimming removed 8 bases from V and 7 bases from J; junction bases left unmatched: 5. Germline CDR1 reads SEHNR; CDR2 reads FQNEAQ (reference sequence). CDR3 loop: CASAQGSQPQHF. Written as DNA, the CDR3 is TGTGCCAGCGCACAGGGGAGCCAGCCCCAGCATTTT.

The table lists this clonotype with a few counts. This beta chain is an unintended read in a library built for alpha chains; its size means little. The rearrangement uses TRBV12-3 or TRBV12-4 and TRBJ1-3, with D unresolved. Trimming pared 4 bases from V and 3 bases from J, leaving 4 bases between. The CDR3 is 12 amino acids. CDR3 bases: TGTGCCAGCAGTTACTATGGAAACACCATATATTTT. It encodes CASSYYGNTIYF.

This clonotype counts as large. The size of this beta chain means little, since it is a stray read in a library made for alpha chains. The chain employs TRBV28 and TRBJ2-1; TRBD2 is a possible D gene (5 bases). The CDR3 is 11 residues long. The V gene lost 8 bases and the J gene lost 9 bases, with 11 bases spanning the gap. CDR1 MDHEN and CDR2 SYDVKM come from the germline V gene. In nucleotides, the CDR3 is TGTGCCAGCGGGGAGAGGCCTGAGCAGTTCTTC. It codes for CASGERPEQFF.

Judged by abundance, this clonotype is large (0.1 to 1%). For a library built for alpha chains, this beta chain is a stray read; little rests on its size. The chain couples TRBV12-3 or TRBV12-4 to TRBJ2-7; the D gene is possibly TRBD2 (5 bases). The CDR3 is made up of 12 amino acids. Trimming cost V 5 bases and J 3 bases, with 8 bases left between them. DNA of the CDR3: TGTGCCAGCAGTGAGGGCGACTACGAGCAGTACTTC. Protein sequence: CASSEGDYEQYF.

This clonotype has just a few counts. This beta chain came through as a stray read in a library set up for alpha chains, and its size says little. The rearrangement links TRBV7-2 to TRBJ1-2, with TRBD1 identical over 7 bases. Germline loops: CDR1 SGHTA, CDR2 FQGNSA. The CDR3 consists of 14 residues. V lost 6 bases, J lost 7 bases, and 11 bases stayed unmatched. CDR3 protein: CASSSGKGASGYTF. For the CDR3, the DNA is TGTGCCAGCAGTTCTGGGAAGGGGGCAAGTGGCTACACCTTC. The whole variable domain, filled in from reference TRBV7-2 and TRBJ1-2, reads GAGVSQSPSNKVTEKGKDVELRCDPISGHTALYWYRQSLGQGLEFLIYFQGNSAPDKSGLPSDRFSAERTGGSVSTLTIQRTQQEDSAVYLCASSSGKGASGYTFGSGTRLTVV.

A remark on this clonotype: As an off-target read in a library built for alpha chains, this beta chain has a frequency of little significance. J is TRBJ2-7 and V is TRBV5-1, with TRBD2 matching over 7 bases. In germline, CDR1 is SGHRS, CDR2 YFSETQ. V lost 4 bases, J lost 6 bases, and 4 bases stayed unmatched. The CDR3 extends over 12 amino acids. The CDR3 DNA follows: TGCGCCAGCAGCCTCTCTAGCGGCGAGCAGTACTTC. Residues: CASSLSSGEQYF.

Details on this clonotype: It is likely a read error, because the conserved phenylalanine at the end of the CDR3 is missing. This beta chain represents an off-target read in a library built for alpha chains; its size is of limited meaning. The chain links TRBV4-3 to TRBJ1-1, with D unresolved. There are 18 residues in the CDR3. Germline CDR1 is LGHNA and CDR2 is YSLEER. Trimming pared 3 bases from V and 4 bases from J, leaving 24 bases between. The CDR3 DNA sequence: TGCGCCAGCAGCCACTCCCTCGCGGAGCTCCGGGAGTCCACTGAAGCTTTCTTA. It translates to CASSHSLAELRESTEAFL.

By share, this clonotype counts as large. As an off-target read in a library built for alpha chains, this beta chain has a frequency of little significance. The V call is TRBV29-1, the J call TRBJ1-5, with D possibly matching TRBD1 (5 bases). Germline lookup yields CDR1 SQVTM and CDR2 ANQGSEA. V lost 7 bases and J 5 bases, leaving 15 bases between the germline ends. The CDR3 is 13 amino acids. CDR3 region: CSAGATGDQPQHF. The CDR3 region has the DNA TGCAGCGCCGGGGCTACAGGAGATCAGCCCCAGCATTTT.

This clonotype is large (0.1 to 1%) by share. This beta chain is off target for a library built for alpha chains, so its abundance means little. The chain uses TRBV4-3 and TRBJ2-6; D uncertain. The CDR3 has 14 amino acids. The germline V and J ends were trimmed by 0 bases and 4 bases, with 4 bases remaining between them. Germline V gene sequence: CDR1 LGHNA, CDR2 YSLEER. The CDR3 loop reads CASSQDRGANVLTF. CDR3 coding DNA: TGCGCCAGCAGCCAAGATCGAGGGGCCAACGTCCTGACTTTC.

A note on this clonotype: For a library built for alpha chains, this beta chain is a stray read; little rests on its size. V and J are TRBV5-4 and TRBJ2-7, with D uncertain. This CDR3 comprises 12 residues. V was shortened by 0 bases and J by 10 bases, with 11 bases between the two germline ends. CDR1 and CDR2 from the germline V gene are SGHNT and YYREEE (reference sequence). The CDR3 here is CASSLGGSGQYF. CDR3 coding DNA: TGTGCCAGCAGCTTGGGGGGTTCTGGACAGTACTTC.

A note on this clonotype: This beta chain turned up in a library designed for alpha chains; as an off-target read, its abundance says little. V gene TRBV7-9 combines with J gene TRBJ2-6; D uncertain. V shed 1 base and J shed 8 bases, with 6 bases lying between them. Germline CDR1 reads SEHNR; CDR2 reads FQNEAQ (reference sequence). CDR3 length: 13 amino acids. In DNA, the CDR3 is TGTGCCAGCAGCTTAGTCTCGCCCAACGTCCTGACTTTC. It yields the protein CASSLVSPNVLTF.

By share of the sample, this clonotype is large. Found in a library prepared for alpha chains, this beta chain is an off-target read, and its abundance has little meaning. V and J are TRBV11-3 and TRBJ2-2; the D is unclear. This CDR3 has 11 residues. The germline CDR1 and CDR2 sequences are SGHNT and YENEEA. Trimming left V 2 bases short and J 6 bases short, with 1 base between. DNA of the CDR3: TGTGCCAGCAGCTTACCCGGGGAGCTGTTTTTT. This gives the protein CASSLPGELFF.

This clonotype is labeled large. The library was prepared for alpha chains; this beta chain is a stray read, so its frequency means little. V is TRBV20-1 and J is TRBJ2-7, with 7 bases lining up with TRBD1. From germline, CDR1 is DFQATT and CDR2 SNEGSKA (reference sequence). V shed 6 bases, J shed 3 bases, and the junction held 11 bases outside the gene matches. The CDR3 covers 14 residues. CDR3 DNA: TGCAGTGCAACCCCCGTGGCAGGGGGCTACGAGCAGTACTTC. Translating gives CSATPVAGGYEQYF.

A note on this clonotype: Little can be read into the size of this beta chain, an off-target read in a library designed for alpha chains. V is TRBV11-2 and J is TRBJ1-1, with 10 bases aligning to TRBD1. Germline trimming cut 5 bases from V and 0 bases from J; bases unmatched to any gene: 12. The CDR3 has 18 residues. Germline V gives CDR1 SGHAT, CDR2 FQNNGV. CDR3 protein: CASSKGGGQGLLNTEAFF. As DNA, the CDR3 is TGTGCCAGCAGCAAAGGTGGGGGACAGGGGCTTTTGAACACTGAAGCTTTCTTT.

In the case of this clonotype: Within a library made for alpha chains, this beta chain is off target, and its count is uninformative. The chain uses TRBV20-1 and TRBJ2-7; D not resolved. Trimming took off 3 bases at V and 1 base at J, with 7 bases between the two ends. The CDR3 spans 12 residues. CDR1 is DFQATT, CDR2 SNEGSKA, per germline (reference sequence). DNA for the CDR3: TGCAGTGCTAGCGGGTCTTCCTACGAGCAGTACTTC. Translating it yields CSASGSSYEQYF.

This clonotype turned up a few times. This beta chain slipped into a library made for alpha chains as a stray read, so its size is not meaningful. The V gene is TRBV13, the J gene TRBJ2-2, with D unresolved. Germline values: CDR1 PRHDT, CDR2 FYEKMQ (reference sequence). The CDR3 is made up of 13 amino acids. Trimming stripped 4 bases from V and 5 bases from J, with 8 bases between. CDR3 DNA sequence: TGTGCCAGCAGCTCTCTAAAAACCGGGGAGCTGTTTTTT. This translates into CASSSLKTGELFF.

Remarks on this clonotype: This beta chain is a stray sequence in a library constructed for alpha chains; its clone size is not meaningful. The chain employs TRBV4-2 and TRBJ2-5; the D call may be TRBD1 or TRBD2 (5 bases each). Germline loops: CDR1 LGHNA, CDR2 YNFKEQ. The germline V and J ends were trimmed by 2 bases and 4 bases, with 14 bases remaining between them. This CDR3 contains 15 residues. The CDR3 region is CASSQFFGAAETQYF. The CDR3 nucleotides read TGTGCCAGCAGCCAATTTTTCGGGGCCGCAGAGACCCAGTACTTC.